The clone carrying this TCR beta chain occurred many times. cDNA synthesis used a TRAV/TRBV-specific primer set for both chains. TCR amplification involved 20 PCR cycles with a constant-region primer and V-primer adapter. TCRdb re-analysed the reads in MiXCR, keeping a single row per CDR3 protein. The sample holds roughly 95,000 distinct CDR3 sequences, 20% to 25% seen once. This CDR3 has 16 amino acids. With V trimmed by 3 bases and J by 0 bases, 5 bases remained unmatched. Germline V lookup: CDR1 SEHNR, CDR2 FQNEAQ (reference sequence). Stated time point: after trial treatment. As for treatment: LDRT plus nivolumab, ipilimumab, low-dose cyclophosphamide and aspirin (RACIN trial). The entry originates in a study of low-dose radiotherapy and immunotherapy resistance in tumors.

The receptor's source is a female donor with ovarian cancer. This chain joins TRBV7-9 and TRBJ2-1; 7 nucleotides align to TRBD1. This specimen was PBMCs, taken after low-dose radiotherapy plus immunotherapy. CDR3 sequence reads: CASSLGQTSSYNEQFF. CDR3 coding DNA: TGTGCCAGCAGCTTGGGACAGACCAGCTCCTACAATGAGCAGTTCTTC. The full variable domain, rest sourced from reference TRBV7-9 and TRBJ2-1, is DTGVSQNPRHKITKRGQNVTFRCDPISEHNRLYWYRQTLGQGPEFLTYFQNEAQLEKSRLLSDRFSAERPKGSFSTLEIQRTEQGDSAMYLCASSLGQTSSYNEQFFGPGTRLTVL.